This T cell receptor beta chain stems from a study of blood T cell repertoires in COVID-19. Germline CDR1 and CDR2: SGDLS and YYNGEE. Trimming pared 4 bases from V and 2 bases from J, leaving 19 bases between. There are 17 residues in the CDR3. Repertoires were generated with immunoSEQ multiplex PCR, while TCRdb's copy carries only in-frame clones and drops some. Among a few hundred thousand clones listed, about nine tenths were seen once. The TCR sequence derives from a woman aged 40 to 50 who had recovered from COVID-19. This sequence joins TRBV9 and TRBJ1-3; D is perhaps TRBD1 (6 bases). Sequencing was carried out using PBMCs or T cells enriched from blood (not recorded which). CDR3 loop: CASSPAPDSATGNTIYF. CDR3 nucleotide sequence: TGTGCCAGCAGCCCTGCCCCGGACAGTGCAACTGGAAACACCATATATTTT.